This TCR beta chain was found in a study of blood T cell repertoires in COVID-19. Sequencing used immunoSEQ multiplex PCR; TCRdb keeps in-frame clones, though not all of them. The sample consists of 400,000 to 550,000 clones, about 85% of them appearing once. In its sample, this clone was seen a few times. What was sequenced was PBMCs or T cells enriched from blood (not recorded which). This receptor was taken from a woman in her late teens or twenties with acute COVID-19.

In nucleotides, the CDR3 is TGCGCCAGCAGCCAAGCTCTGGAAGCTTTCTTT. Translated: CASSQALEAFF. V is TRBV4-1 and J is TRBJ1-1; D is undetermined. The CDR3 covers 11 residues. V lost 1 base to trimming and J lost 8 bases, with 5 bases between them. Looked up from germline, CDR1 is MGHRA and CDR2 is YSYEKL.